Below are 31 T cell receptor beta chains sequenced from a single sample in a study of T cell repertoires in aging, cancer and after chemotherapy. TRB rearrangements spanning V, D and J were amplified using mixed TRB-A/B primers. TCRdb recomputed calls from the multiplex PCR reads with MiXCR, one row per CDR3 protein. Of 8,500 to 10,000 distinct CDR3 sequences in the sample, around a third are singletons; the top ten hold under 15%. Peripheral blood genomic DNA, not sorted cells or RNA, was the template. The specimen sequenced was blood. The origin of the receptors is a human donor in good health. The donor label of this sample is uncertain.

V is TRBV24-1 and J is TRBJ1-1; no reliable D call. Germline CDR1 and CDR2: KGHDR and SFDVKD. V was shortened by 4 bases and J by 11 bases, with 19 bases between the two germline ends. The CDR3 extends over 14 amino acids. The CDR3 DNA sequence: TGTGCCACCAGTGACCCCGGGAACACTCGTGGCGCTTTCTTT. Translated: CATSDPGNTRGAFF.

The chain recombines TRBV28 with TRBJ1-1; D is unclear. The germline gives CDR1 MDHEN, CDR2 SYDVKM. V was shortened by 3 bases and J by 5 bases, with 10 bases between the two germline ends. The CDR3 runs 13 residues. The CDR3 coding sequence is TGTGCCAGCAGTTTTATGCGGGGTACTGAAGCTTTCTTT. Its protein is CASSFMRGTEAFF.

The V gene is TRBV20-1, the J gene TRBJ2-2, with D perhaps matching TRBD1 (6 bases). With 4 bases removed from V and 6 bases from J, the gap between germline ends came to 12 bases. CDR3 length: 13 residues. The germline V gene encodes CDR1 DFQATT and CDR2 SNEGSKA (reference sequence). This chain's CDR3 is CSAMTGAAGELFF. Written as DNA, the CDR3 is TGCAGTGCTATGACAGGCGCGGCCGGGGAGCTGTTTTTT.

The gene calls are TRBV5-4 and TRBJ2-1; 9 bases align to TRBD2. The length of the CDR3 is 16 residues. The trim removed 2 bases at V and 2 bases at J, leaving 5 bases unmatched. Germline CDR1 reads SGHNT; CDR2 reads YYREEE (reference sequence). The CDR3 here is CASSFGGLATYNEQFF. The CDR3 region has the DNA TGTGCCAGCAGCTTTGGGGGACTAGCCACCTACAATGAGCAGTTCTTC.

The genes are TRBV24-1 and TRBJ2-1; D is perhaps TRBD2 (7 bases). In germline, CDR1 is KGHDR, CDR2 SFDVKD. The length of the CDR3 is 16 residues. V was clipped by 0 bases and J by 5 bases, with 13 bases between them. The CDR3 DNA reads TGTGCCACCAGTGATTTGTCGGGGGGCCCCGACAATGAGCAGTTCTTC. Its protein product is CATSDLSGGPDNEQFF.

The V call is TRBV4-3, the J call TRBJ2-5, with 7 bases aligning to TRBD2. CDR3 length equals 17 residues. V was clipped by 1 base and J by 5 bases; unmatched bases: 13. In germline, CDR1 is LGHNA, CDR2 YSLEER. The CDR3 DNA is TGCGCCAGCAGCCAAGCCCCCCCGGGGGGAGAGGGCGAGACCCAGTACTTC. It specifies CASSQAPPGGEGETQYF.

The rearrangement links TRBV20-1 to TRBJ1-6, with no clear D. Trimming left V 0 bases short and J 0 bases short, with 15 bases between. The CDR3 runs 18 residues. CDR1 is DFQATT, CDR2 SNEGSKA, per germline (reference sequence). CDR3 nucleotide sequence: TGCAGTGCTAGAGATCACCAATTTGGGAGCTCCTATAATTCACCCCTCCACTTT. Translation gives CSARDHQFGSSYNSPLHF.

This chain connects TRBV4-3 to TRBJ1-2, with no clear D. The CDR3 runs to 15 residues. Trimming shortened V by 0 bases and J by 1 base, and 9 bases separated the two germline ends. Germline V gene data show CDR1 as LGHNA and CDR2 as YSLEER. The CDR3 sequence: CASSQDWRINYGYTF. In DNA, the CDR3 is TGCGCCAGCAGCCAAGATTGGAGGATTAACTATGGCTACACCTTC.

The rearrangement links TRBV5-5 to TRBJ1-4; 10 bases fit TRBD1. J gave up 6 bases and V 4 bases, and 6 bases lay outside the gene matches. This CDR3 comprises 15 residues. Looked up from germline, CDR1 is SGHKS and CDR2 is YYEKEE (reference sequence). This CDR3 is CASSGIGTGDEKLFF. The CDR3 DNA reads as TGTGCCAGCAGCGGAATTGGGACAGGGGATGAAAAACTGTTTTTT. Full variable domain (rest looked up from reference TRBV5-5 and TRBJ1-4): DAGVTQSPTHLIKTRGQQVTLRCSPISGHKSVSWYQQVLGQGPQFIFQYYEKEERGRGNFPDRFSARQFPNYSSELNVNALLLGDSALYLCASSGIGTGDEKLFFGSGTQLSVL.

This clonotype was counted between two and nine times. The chain couples TRBV12-3 or TRBV12-4 to TRBJ2-5; possibly TRBD1 for D (5 bases). This CDR3 spans 14 amino acids. V was pared by 3 bases and J by 4 bases, with 12 bases between. The CDR3 spells CASSFRHGAETQYF. CDR3 DNA sequence: TGTGCCAGCAGTTTCCGTCATGGGGCAGAGACCCAGTACTTC.

This clonotype was detected a few times. This rearrangement joins TRBV5-6 to TRBJ1-2; D not certain. V lost 6 bases to trimming and J lost 3 bases, with 12 bases between them. The CDR3 covers 13 residues. CDR1 is SGHDT and CDR2 is YYEEEE in the germline V gene. CDR3 loop: CASNPRVYYGYTF. The CDR3 nucleotides read TGTGCCAGCAACCCCCGGGTGTACTATGGCTACACCTTC.

This clonotype showed up just a few times. This chain joins TRBV6-2 or TRBV6-3 and TRBJ1-5; D perhaps matches TRBD1 (5 bases). Looked up from germline, CDR1 is MNHEY and CDR2 is SVGEGT. V was clipped by 8 bases and J by 1 base, with 15 bases between them. The CDR3 is made up of 15 amino acids. The CDR3 nucleotides read TGTGCCAGCGGGGGAGAATTCGAGAGCAATCAGCCCCAGCATTTT. This codes for CASGGEFESNQPQHF.

This clonotype has just a few counts. This chain links TRBV5-4 with TRBJ1-1, with 7 bases that match TRBD1. The V gene's germline CDR1 is SGHNT and CDR2 YYREEE (reference sequence). The ends lost 2 bases at V and 1 base at J; junction bases unmatched: 5. This CDR3 has 15 amino acids. CDR3: CASSFLDRPNTEAFF. The CDR3 DNA sequence: TGTGCCAGCAGCTTTTTGGACAGGCCGAACACTGAAGCTTTCTTT.

This clonotype was seen more than once but under ten times. The chain employs TRBV6-5 and TRBJ2-5; the D is unclear. The germline gives CDR1 MNHEY, CDR2 SVGAGI. The length of the CDR3 is 16 residues. Trimming pared 4 bases from V and 4 bases from J, leaving 19 bases between. Here the CDR3 reads CASSLSMEGQVETQYF. DNA of the CDR3: TGTGCCAGCAGTTTGAGTATGGAAGGGCAGGTAGAGACCCAGTACTTC.

The chain recombines TRBV7-6 with TRBJ2-7; D may be TRBD2 (5 bases). The ends were cut back, 5 bases at V and 2 bases at J, with 7 bases in the middle. Germline V CDR1 and CDR2: SGHVS, FNYEAQ. This CDR3 spans 12 amino acids. CDR3 bases: TGTGCCAGCAGCCTCGGGGCCTACGAGCAGTACTTC. Amino acid sequence: CASSLGAYEQYF.

J is TRBJ1-6 and V is TRBV5-1; 7 bases match TRBD1. CDR1 SGHRS and CDR2 YFSETQ come from the germline V gene. V was pared by 1 base and J by 9 bases, with 7 bases of the junction left unmatched. This CDR3 has 15 residues. The CDR3: CASSLSQGLGSPLHF. The CDR3 DNA reads as TGCGCCAGCAGCTTGTCACAGGGGTTGGGTTCACCCCTCCACTTT.

The gene calls are TRBV19 and TRBJ2-7, with D hard to call. Between the trimmed V and J ends, which lost 0 bases and 2 bases, there was a span of 8 bases. Germline CDR1 and CDR2: LNHDA and SQIVND (reference sequence). There are 14 residues in the CDR3. CDR3: CASSIDAETYEQYF. The CDR3 DNA follows: TGTGCCAGTAGTATAGACGCGGAGACCTACGAGCAGTACTTC. Together with reference TRBV19 and TRBJ2-7, the CDR3 gives the full variable domain: DGGITQSPKYLFRKEGQNVTLSCEQNLNHDAMYWYRQDPGQGLRLIYYSQIVNDFQKGDIAEGYSVSREKKESFPLTVTSAQKNPTAFYLCASSIDAETYEQYFGPGTRLTVT.

This clonotype has a handful of counts. This rearrangement joins TRBV18 to TRBJ2-7; D may be TRBD1 (6 bases). There are 16 residues in the CDR3. Germline CDR1 and CDR2: KGHSH and LQKENI. Trimming took off 3 bases at V and 1 base at J, with 16 bases between the two ends. For the CDR3, the DNA is TGTGCCAGCTCACCGGGCTCGGGGCAGGGGTCCTACGAGCAGTACTTC. This codes for CASSPGSGQGSYEQYF.

The CDR3 protein is CASSPGTGGRKTQYF. DNA for the CDR3: TGTGCCAGCAGCCCTGGGACAGGGGGCAGGAAGACCCAGTACTTC. The gene calls are TRBV5-4 and TRBJ2-5, with 12 bases that match TRBD1. Germline V gene sequence: CDR1 SGHNT, CDR2 YYREEE (reference sequence). The CDR3 runs 15 residues. V lost 4 bases to trimming and J lost 6 bases; unmatched junction nucleotides: 7.

Only one count was recorded for this clonotype. This chain uses TRBV7-2 with TRBJ2-7; 9 bases are shared with TRBD1. CDR3 length: 13 amino acids. V gave up 1 base and J gave up 5 bases; unmatched junction bases: 0. Germline V gene data show CDR1 as SGHTA and CDR2 as FQGNSA. The CDR3 region has the DNA TGTGCCAGCAGCTTAGGACAGGGGGACGAGCAGTACTTC. Translating it yields CASSLGQGDEQYF.

J is TRBJ2-7 and V is TRBV7-4, with 9 nucleotides matching TRBD2. The CDR3 totals 16 residues. The trim removed 1 base at V and 0 bases at J, leaving 4 bases unmatched. Germline-derived CDR1 and CDR2 are SGHVT and SQSDAQ. CDR3 loop: CASSLGAGGSSYEQYF. Written as DNA, the CDR3 is TGTGCCAGCAGCTTAGGAGCGGGGGGAAGCTCCTACGAGCAGTACTTC. Full variable domain (outside the CDR3, taken from reference TRBV7-4 and TRBJ2-7): GAGVSQSPRYKVAKRGRDVALRCDSISGHVTLYWYRQTLGQGSEVLTYSQSDAQRDKSGRPSGRFSAERPERSVSTLKIQRTEQGDSAVYLCASSLGAGGSSYEQYFGPGTRLTVT.

This clonotype has a handful of counts. The CDR3 DNA sequence: TGTGCCAGCAGCTTGGGAAGGGGGGGCCCAGATACGCAGTATTTT. Encoded protein: CASSLGRGGPDTQYF. The rearrangement links TRBV5-4 to TRBJ2-3; D is perhaps TRBD2 (7 bases). CDR3 size: 15 residues. V lost 0 bases to trimming and J lost 4 bases, with 12 bases between them. CDR1 and CDR2 (germline): SGHNT, YYREEE (reference sequence).

The J gene is TRBJ2-7, the V gene TRBV6-5, with D perhaps being TRBD1 or TRBD2 (6 bases each). The germline V and J ends were trimmed by 7 bases and 2 bases, with 9 bases remaining between them. The CDR3 runs 12 residues. From germline, CDR1 is MNHEY and CDR2 SVGAGI. CDR3 nucleotides: TGTGCCAGCACTCGGGGGCCCTACGAGCAGTACTTC. Amino acid sequence: CASTRGPYEQYF.

The chain combines TRBV27 with TRBJ2-5; D possibly uses TRBD1 or TRBD2 (5 bases each). V was clipped by 5 bases and J by 0 bases, with 16 bases between them. Germline V gives CDR1 MNHEY, CDR2 SMNVEV (reference sequence). This CDR3 is 16 amino acids long. Here the CDR3 DNA reads TGTGCCAGCAGTGTCACGGGACGGCTGTACCAAGAGACCCAGTACTTC. Protein sequence: CASSVTGRLYQETQYF.

V and J are TRBV11-2 and TRBJ2-5, with 8 bases aligning to TRBD2. Germline V gives CDR1 SGHAT, CDR2 FQNNGV. CDR3 length: 17 residues. The junction had 17 bases not matched to a gene; V was cut back by 6 bases and J by 5 bases. The CDR3 DNA follows: TGTGCCAGCAGGGGAATAGGGTTTGGGACTAGTGGGGAGACCCAGTACTTC. Residues: CASRGIGFGTSGETQYF.

The chain employs TRBV7-6 and TRBJ2-5; D perhaps matches TRBD1 (7 bases). This CDR3 has 16 amino acids. Trimming removed 4 bases at V and 3 bases at J, with 18 bases between. Looked up from germline, CDR1 is SGHVS and CDR2 is FNYEAQ. CDR3 bases: TGTGCCAGCAGCTCGCGGGACAGCAGAGTTAAAGAGACCCAGTACTTC. Residues: CASSSRDSRVKETQYF.

This clonotype was detected only a few times. The chain has TRBV5-4 and TRBJ2-7, with TRBD1 as a possible D gene (6 bases). The germline V and J ends were trimmed by 2 bases and 3 bases, with 9 bases remaining between them. CDR1 is SGHNT and CDR2 is YYREEE in the germline V gene (reference sequence). The CDR3 has 13 amino acids. Written as DNA, the CDR3 is TGTGCCAGCAGCTTCGGACAGAACTACGAGCAGTACTTC. Its translation is CASSFGQNYEQYF. Based on the CDR3 plus reference TRBV5-4 and TRBJ2-7, the full variable domain is ETGVTQSPTHLIKTRGQQVTLRCSSQSGHNTVSWYQQALGQGPQFIFQYYREEENGRGNFPPRFSGLQFPNYSSELNVNALELDDSALYLCASSFGQNYEQYFGPGTRLTVT.

V usage is TRBV30 and J usage is TRBJ1-6; D is uncertain. Trimming stripped 5 bases from V and 10 bases from J, with 12 bases between. Looked up from germline, CDR1 is GTSNPN and CDR2 is SVGIG (reference sequence). CDR3 size: 12 residues. The CDR3: CAWGRAGSPLHF. In DNA, the CDR3 is TGTGCCTGGGGACGGGCCGGATCACCCCTCCACTTT.

This chain uses TRBV5-4 with TRBJ2-2; 8 nucleotides line up with TRBD2. V lost 5 bases to trimming and J lost 7 bases; unmatched junction nucleotides: 10. This CDR3 is built from 15 residues. Germline V gene lookup returns CDR1 SGHNT and CDR2 YYREEE (reference sequence). In DNA, the CDR3 is TGTGCCAGCAGACCGCGGGGGGCCGGTAGCGGGGAGCTGTTTTTT. The encoded protein is CASRPRGAGSGELFF.

About this clonotype: A much larger clone lies one base from this, so it may be a read error. This chain connects TRBV19 to TRBJ2-2; D is tentatively TRBD1 or TRBD2 (6 bases each). CDR3 size: 16 residues. The V gene's germline CDR1 is LNHDA and CDR2 SQIVND (reference sequence). Trimming took 2 bases from V and 7 from J, leaving 17 bases between them. The DNA of the CDR3 is TGTGCCAGTAGTATACATATTGGCGGGACAATCGGGGAGCTGTTTTTT. Amino acids: CASSIHIGGTIGELFF.

This clonotype has just a few counts. The gene calls are TRBV6-1 and TRBJ1-2; D unclear. The CDR3 totals 14 residues. V lost 6 bases to trimming and J lost 1 base, with 12 bases between them. The germline V gene encodes CDR1 MNHNS and CDR2 SASEGT. CDR3 sequence: CASSDLELNYGYTF. Written as DNA, the CDR3 is TGTGCCAGCAGCGACTTAGAGCTTAACTATGGCTACACCTTC.